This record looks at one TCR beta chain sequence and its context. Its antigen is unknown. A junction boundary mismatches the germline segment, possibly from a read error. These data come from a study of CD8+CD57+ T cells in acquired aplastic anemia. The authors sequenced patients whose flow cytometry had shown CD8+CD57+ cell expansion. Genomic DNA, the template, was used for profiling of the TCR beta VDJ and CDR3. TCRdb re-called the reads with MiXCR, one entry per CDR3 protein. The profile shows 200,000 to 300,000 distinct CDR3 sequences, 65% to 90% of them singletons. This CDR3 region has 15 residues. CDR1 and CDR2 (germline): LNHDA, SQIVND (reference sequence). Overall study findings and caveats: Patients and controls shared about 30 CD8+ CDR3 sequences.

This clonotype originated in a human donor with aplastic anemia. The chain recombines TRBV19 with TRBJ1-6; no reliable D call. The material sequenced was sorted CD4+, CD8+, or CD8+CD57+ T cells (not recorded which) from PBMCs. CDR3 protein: CASSKARLDNSHLHF. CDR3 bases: TGTGCCAGTAGTAAAGCCCGACTCGATAACTCACACCTCCACTTT.